This TCR beta chain comes out of a study of T cell repertoires in cytomegalovirus infection. In the study overall: Public signatures in TCR beta pointed to CMV infection and matching HLA type.

Overall study findings and caveats: Identification of carriers of CMV plus the relevant HLA was achieved through cumulative public TCR beta family frequency. HLA-C-restricted TCR beta clonotypes specific for CMV led the ex vivo response.

Each CDR3 protein gets one entry after TCRdb re-called the reads with MiXCR. The repertoire includes about 450,000 distinct CDR3 sequences, 25% to 40% of them detected once, and roughly 13% sits in the top ten. The sample holds a few counts of this clonotype. Its antigen is undetermined. CDR3 length: 15 amino acids. CDR1 is SNHLY and CDR2 is FYNNEI in the germline V gene. V shed 5 bases and J shed 2 bases, with 15 bases lying between them. This clonotype was sampled from a human donor in good health (CMV status not recorded). Some clones in this sample may be carry-over from other donors' samples. Sequenced material: PBMCs. The chain links TRBV2 to TRBJ1-2, with D maybe TRBD1 (5 bases). This chain's CDR3 is CASSFTLQGNYGYTF. CDR3 sequence (DNA): TGTGCCAGCAGTTTCACACTTCAGGGAAACTATGGCTACACCTTC.